These 27 T cell receptor beta chains share one sample of origin, sequenced in a study of T cells in Graves' hyperthyroidism and ophthalmopathy. RNA transcripts were the template for amplifying TCR beta CDR3 regions. In the first-round RT-PCR of the TCR CDR3, the HTBI primer set was used. TCRdb passed the multiplex PCR reads through MiXCR, listing each CDR3 protein once. The sample yields around 250,000 distinct CDR3 sequences, 16% seen once. Material for sequencing was blood. The receptors were sampled from a woman in her late teens or twenties with Graves' ophthalmopathy.

In this sample, this clonotype turned up many times. This chain uses TRBV5-5 with TRBJ2-5, with D unclear. The germline V gene encodes CDR1 SGHKS and CDR2 YYEKEE (reference sequence). The V and J ends lost 5 bases and 5 bases respectively, with 16 bases between them. The CDR3 sequence is 14 residues long. For the CDR3, the DNA is TGTGCCAGCAGTATTGGGGTAGCTCTTGAGACCCAGTACTTC. Amino acid sequence: CASSIGVALETQYF.

The table lists this clonotype with many counts. The chain recombines TRBV4-1 with TRBJ1-1; weak D call: TRBD1 (5 bases). V shed 2 bases and J shed 3 bases, with 13 bases lying between them. Germline-derived CDR1 and CDR2 are MGHRA and YSYEKL. The CDR3 runs 15 residues. CDR3 DNA sequence: TGCGCCAGCAGCCAAAAACTCGGAGGGGACACTGAAGCTTTCTTT. It encodes CASSQKLGGDTEAFF.

This clonotype was found many times. The CDR3 protein is CASSFPPFAKQYF. For the CDR3, the DNA is TGCGCCAGCAGCTTTCCCCCTTTCGCTAAGCAGTACTTC. V is TRBV5-1 and J is TRBJ2-7; D remains unclear. With 2 bases removed from V and 8 bases from J, the gap between germline ends came to 14 bases. The CDR3 has 13 amino acids. Germline lookup yields CDR1 SGHRS and CDR2 YFSETQ. The whole variable domain, filled in from reference TRBV5-1 and TRBJ2-7, reads KAGVTQTPRYLIKTRGQQVTLSCSPISGHRSVSWYQQTPGQGLQFLFEYFSETQRNKGNFPGRFSGRQFSNSRSEMNVSTLELGDSALYLCASSFPPFAKQYFGPGTRLTVT.

This clonotype was detected ten times or more. The rearrangement uses TRBV20-1 and TRBJ1-1; D is unclear. Between the trimmed V and J ends, which lost 0 bases and 1 base, there was a span of 9 bases. This CDR3 comprises 14 residues. The germline gives CDR1 DFQATT, CDR2 SNEGSKA (reference sequence). DNA of the CDR3: TGCAGTGCTAGAGATCCCCGGCAGAACACTGAAGCTTTCTTT. It is translated as CSARDPRQNTEAFF.

This clonotype was detected ten times or more. V is TRBV20-1 and J is TRBJ2-5; D call uncertain. The V and J ends lost 6 bases and 1 base respectively, with 15 bases between them. Germline V gives CDR1 DFQATT, CDR2 SNEGSKA (reference sequence). CDR3 length: 14 amino acids. This CDR3 is CSAYGLGSQETQYF. The CDR3 DNA reads as TGCAGTGCCTACGGCCTGGGCTCCCAAGAGACCCAGTACTTC.

The rearrangement joins TRBV7-3 to TRBJ2-1, with 10 bases matching TRBD2. Germline-derived CDR1 and CDR2 are SGHTA and FQGTGA. V shed 1 base, J shed 9 bases, and the junction held 9 bases outside the gene matches. The CDR3 has 16 residues. For the CDR3, the DNA is TGTGCCAGCAGCTTAAAAGCGGGAGGGCCACGAGTTGAGCAGTTCTTC. The encoded protein is CASSLKAGGPRVEQFF.

The table lists this clonotype with many counts. The V call is TRBV24-1, the J call TRBJ1-5, with D possibly being TRBD1 (5 bases). The CDR3 contains 14 residues. The V end lost 7 bases, the J end lost 5 bases, and 14 bases lay between the germline ends. Germline loops: CDR1 KGHDR, CDR2 SFDVKD. The CDR3 coding sequence is TGTGCCACCAGCGGGGGGGAGAGGTATCAGCCCCAGCATTTT. Amino acid sequence: CATSGGERYQPQHF.

This clonotype was seen many times. The genes are TRBV6-1 and TRBJ2-3; 8 bases align to TRBD1. The V gene end was trimmed by 10 bases and the J gene end by 2 bases; junction bases not matched to a gene: 17. Germline V lookup: CDR1 MNHNS, CDR2 SASEGT. This CDR3 comprises 17 residues. As DNA, the CDR3 is TGTGCCACTCGGAGAAGGGCAGGGGGCCCAAACACAGATACGCAGTATTTT. Encoded protein: CATRRRAGGPNTDTQYF.

This clonotype was picked up many times. The chain combines TRBV2 with TRBJ1-5; the D is unclear. The CDR3 is 15 residues long. V dropped 4 bases and J dropped 3 bases, with 13 bases sitting between them. Germline V lookup: CDR1 SNHLY, CDR2 FYNNEI. CDR3 protein: CASSAQVRTNQPQHF. CDR3 DNA: TGTGCCAGCAGTGCCCAGGTCAGAACCAATCAGCCCCAGCATTTT.

This clonotype showed up many times. The genes are TRBV16 and TRBJ1-3; D is uncertain. CDR3 length: 17 residues. Trimming took 0 bases from V and 0 from J, leaving 12 bases between them. CDR1 is KGHSY, CDR2 FQNENV, per germline. CDR3 bases: TGTGCCAGCAGCCAATCGGGTCAGGAGAGCTCTGGAAACACCATATATTTT. Protein sequence: CASSQSGQESSGNTIYF.

This clonotype has ten or more counts. The chain recombines TRBV3-1 with TRBJ2-7, with D possibly being TRBD2 (5 bases). The germline gives CDR1 LGHDT, CDR2 YNNKEL (reference sequence). The CDR3 consists of 15 residues. V lost 4 bases and J lost 2, with 15 bases in between. The CDR3 protein is CASSPSLAGPYEQYF. CDR3 DNA: TGTGCCAGCAGCCCTAGTTTGGCGGGCCCCTACGAGCAGTACTTC.

This clonotype was recorded many times. This chain links TRBV19 with TRBJ2-1; 7 bases are a match to TRBD1. Per the germline V gene, CDR1 is LNHDA and CDR2 is SQIVND (reference sequence). The V gene end was trimmed by 2 bases and the J gene end by 6 bases; junction bases not matched to a gene: 7. The CDR3 has 15 residues. As DNA, the CDR3 is TGTGCCAGTAGTATATCGGCAGGGGGATCCAATGAGCAGTTCTTC. The encoded protein is CASSISAGGSNEQFF.

In its sample, this clonotype was seen many times. V is TRBV9 and J is TRBJ2-5; D gene unclear. Trimming pared 1 base from V and 4 bases from J, leaving 11 bases between. The germline V gene has CDR1 SGDLS and CDR2 YYNGEE. The length of the CDR3 is 14 residues. CDR3 protein: CASSVFPLRETQYF. In DNA form, the CDR3 reads TGTGCCAGCAGCGTATTCCCCTTAAGAGAGACCCAGTACTTC.

This clonotype was recorded many times. The chain combines TRBV6-2 or TRBV6-3 with TRBJ1-5; tentative D call: TRBD1 (6 bases). Trimming left V 5 bases short and J 0 bases short, with 11 bases between. The CDR3 length is 15 residues. CDR1 is MNHEY and CDR2 is SVGEGT in the germline V gene. CDR3 loop: CASSPTGFSNQPQHF. In DNA, the CDR3 is TGTGCCAGCAGTCCGACAGGATTTAGCAATCAGCCCCAGCATTTT.

CDR3 protein: CASRPGEYYGYTF. DNA for the CDR3: TGTGCCAGCAGGCCAGGGGAATACTATGGCTACACCTTC. The chain employs TRBV12-3 or TRBV12-4 and TRBJ1-2; D possibly corresponds to TRBD1 (6 bases). V was shortened by 6 bases and J by 3 bases, with 11 bases between the two germline ends. The CDR3 is made up of 13 amino acids.

This clonotype was picked up many times. J is TRBJ1-5 and V is TRBV7-2; D unclear. With 1 base removed from V and 6 bases from J, the gap between germline ends came to 16 bases. Germline V gene lookup returns CDR1 SGHTA and CDR2 FQGNSA. This CDR3 is built from 16 residues. CDR3 sequence: CASSLGAGFPGQPQHF. The CDR3, as DNA: TGTGCCAGCAGCTTAGGAGCGGGTTTCCCGGGTCAGCCCCAGCATTTT.

In its sample, this clonotype was seen many times. The V and J genes are TRBV28 and TRBJ1-1, with D possibly being TRBD1 (5 bases). The CDR3 has 13 amino acids. Germline V gene data show CDR1 as MDHEN and CDR2 as SYDVKM. Trimming took 4 bases from V and 1 from J, leaving 7 bases between them. The CDR3 bases are TGTGCCAGCAGTTCGGGACGGAACACTGAAGCTTTCTTT. This gives the protein CASSSGRNTEAFF.

At least ten counts were recorded for this clonotype. This chain uses TRBV4-2 with TRBJ1-6; D gene ambiguous. V lost 0 bases and J lost 9, with 15 bases in between. The CDR3 extends over 16 amino acids. CDR1 is LGHNA and CDR2 is YNFKEQ in the germline V gene. DNA for the CDR3: TGTGCCAGCAGCCAAGATACGGGCGGCCTCACTTCACCCCTCCACTTT. This codes for CASSQDTGGLTSPLHF.

The chain carries TRBV11-2 and TRBJ1-1, with 7 bases aligning to TRBD1. The germline V gene has CDR1 SGHAT and CDR2 FQNNGV. V trimming: 3 bases; J trimming: 4 bases; junction bases outside the gene matches: 11. This CDR3 comprises 16 residues. CDR3 sequence: CASSLGGAQGGTEAFF. The CDR3 coding sequence is TGTGCCAGCAGCTTGGGGGGGGCGCAGGGGGGCACTGAAGCTTTCTTT.

This clonotype was observed many times. The chain joins TRBV10-3 to TRBJ2-2; the D is unclear. The CDR3 is 14 residues long. CDR1 and CDR2 from the germline V gene are ENHRY and SYGVKD. Trimming shortened V by 4 bases and J by 4 bases, and 10 bases separated the two germline ends. In nucleotides, the CDR3 is TGTGCCATCAGTGGAGTCCCCAGCACCGGGGAGCTGTTTTTT. The encoded protein is CAISGVPSTGELFF.

This clonotype was recorded many times. The chain couples TRBV7-2 to TRBJ2-5, with TRBD1 identical over 8 bases. J was trimmed by 2 bases and V by 4 bases; bases with no gene match: 6. This CDR3 region has 15 residues. The germline V gene encodes CDR1 SGHTA and CDR2 FQGNSA. CDR3 nucleotide sequence: TGTGCCAGCAGCTCAGCCGGGACAGGTCAAGAGACCCAGTACTTC. Translating gives CASSSAGTGQETQYF. The full variable domain, its missing parts supplied by reference TRBV7-2 and TRBJ2-5, is GAGVSQSPSNKVTEKGKDVELRCDPISGHTALYWYRQSLGQGLEFLIYFQGNSAPDKSGLPSDRFSAERTGGSVSTLTIQRTQQEDSAVYLCASSSAGTGQETQYFGPGTRLLVL.

This clonotype has a count of ten or more. The chain uses TRBV24-1 and TRBJ2-3; 10 bases are shared with TRBD2. The CDR3 is made up of 17 amino acids. Germline lookup yields CDR1 KGHDR and CDR2 SFDVKD. Trimming cost V 3 bases and J 4 bases; bases outside gene matches: 9. The DNA of the CDR3 is TGTGCCACCAGTGATCCCTCTAGCGGGAGTCGGGCAGATACGCAGTATTTT. Its protein product is CATSDPSSGSRADTQYF.

This clonotype appeared a few times. A much larger clone lies a single base off, so this may be a read error. The rearrangement uses TRBV20-1 and TRBJ2-7; D is unclear. This CDR3 contains 10 residues. Germline V gene sequence: CDR1 DFQATT, CDR2 SNEGSKA (reference sequence). Trimming pared 5 bases from V and 4 bases from J, leaving 6 bases between. This chain's CDR3 is CSAGLYEQYF. In DNA form, the CDR3 reads TGCAGTGCTGGTTTATACGAGCAGTACTTC.

This clonotype was counted many times. V is TRBV18 and J is TRBJ1-1; 10 nucleotides line up with TRBD1. Per the germline V gene, CDR1 is KGHSH and CDR2 is LQKENI. V dropped 4 bases and J dropped 5; count of bases not matched to a gene: 4. The CDR3 consists of 14 residues. The CDR3 is CASSRDRGGTEAFF. CDR3 nucleotides: TGTGCCAGCTCACGGGACAGGGGAGGGACTGAAGCTTTCTTT.

The rearrangement links TRBV24-1 to TRBJ2-3, with 11 positions matching TRBD2. From germline, CDR1 is KGHDR and CDR2 SFDVKD. Trimming took 3 bases from V and 4 from J; bases not matched to a gene: 8. The CDR3 is 17 residues long. The CDR3 spells CATSDPGGSGRADTQYF. The CDR3 region has the DNA TGTGCCACCAGTGATCCAGGTGGTAGCGGGAGGGCAGATACGCAGTATTTT.

There are many counts of this clonotype. The rearrangement links TRBV2 to TRBJ2-6, with D hard to call. With 8 bases removed from V and 1 base from J, the gap between germline ends came to 3 bases. Germline V gives CDR1 SNHLY, CDR2 FYNNEI. The CDR3 totals 12 residues. The CDR3 bases are TGTGCCAGCCGGTCTGGGGCCAACGTCCTGACTTTC. Protein: CASRSGANVLTF. Complete variable domain (other parts from reference TRBV2 and TRBJ2-6): EPEVTQTPSHQVTQMGQEVILRCVPISNHLYFYWYRQILGQKVEFLVSFYNNEISEKSEIFDDQFSVERPDGSNFTLKIRSTKLEDSAMYFCASRSGANVLTFGAGSRLTVL.

Many counts were recorded for this clonotype. The chain carries TRBV6-1 and TRBJ2-2; the match to TRBD2 covers 8 bases. The V segment lost 7 bases and the J segment 4 bases; nucleotides outside the gene matches: 5. The CDR3 sequence is 14 residues long. From germline, CDR1 is MNHNS and CDR2 SASEGT. The CDR3 here is CASTGGGVTGELFF. CDR3 sequence (DNA): TGTGCCAGCACCGGGGGGGGTGTCACCGGGGAGCTGTTTTTT.